A single sample is the source of the 24 T cell receptor beta chains below, sequenced in a study of T cell repertoires in cytomegalovirus infection. Antigen specificity for these receptors is unknown. Using its own MiXCR run on the reads, TCRdb lists one record per CDR3 protein. Of about 830,000 distinct CDR3 sequences in the sample, approximately 30% are singletons; the top ten hold over 10%. This specimen was cultured CD8+ T cells from PBMCs, taken from culture after CMV antigen stimulation. The origin of the receptors is a human donor in good health (CMV status not recorded). Some clones in this sample may be carry-over from other donors' samples.

The genes are TRBV7-9 and TRBJ2-1; D uncertain. Germline V lookup: CDR1 SEHNR, CDR2 FQNEAQ (reference sequence). This CDR3 has 12 residues. V lost 4 bases to trimming and J lost 8 bases, with 9 bases between them. This chain's CDR3 is CASSSLDDEQFF. The DNA for the CDR3 is TGTGCCAGCAGCTCCCTGGACGATGAGCAGTTCTTC.

The CDR3 loop is CASNQGAGYEQYF. As DNA, the CDR3 is TGTGCCAGCAACCAGGGGGCGGGCTACGAGCAGTACTTC. This chain uses TRBV7-9 with TRBJ2-7; 8 nucleotides match TRBD1. The CDR3 has 13 amino acids. The junction had 5 bases not matched to a gene; V was cut back by 7 bases and J by 3 bases. Germline CDR1 and CDR2: SEHNR and FQNEAQ (reference sequence).

V is TRBV13 and J is TRBJ2-2; D possibly matches TRBD1 or TRBD2 (5 bases each). Germline loops: CDR1 PRHDT, CDR2 FYEKMQ (reference sequence). Trimming shortened V by 1 base and J by 3 bases, and 12 bases separated the two germline ends. The CDR3 contains 16 residues. The CDR3 sequence is CASSLELGRYTGELFF. The CDR3 DNA reads TGTGCCAGCAGCTTAGAGTTGGGACGGTACACCGGGGAGCTGTTTTTT.

This clonotype came up a few times. V usage is TRBV6-5 and J usage is TRBJ1-2; tentative D call: TRBD1 (5 bases). V was cut by 0 bases and J by 6 bases, with 11 bases left in between. Germline values: CDR1 MNHEY, CDR2 SVGAGI. The CDR3 extends over 14 amino acids. CDR3 amino acids: CASSYSAGTHGYTF. In nucleotides, the CDR3 is TGTGCCAGCAGTTACTCGGCAGGGACTCATGGCTACACCTTC.

This clonotype was picked up a small number of times. The DNA of the CDR3 is TGTGCCAGCAGCTTATCAGGATATCGGGGGGAGGAGACCCAGTACTTC. Translating it yields CASSLSGYRGEETQYF. The genes are TRBV7-2 and TRBJ2-5, with 7 bases matching TRBD2. V lost 2 bases and J lost 5; bases outside the gene matches: 11. From germline, CDR1 is SGHTA and CDR2 FQGNSA. The CDR3 consists of 16 residues.

The rearrangement uses TRBV10-3 and TRBJ2-5; 7 bases fit TRBD1. Trimming cost V 4 bases and J 3 bases; bases outside gene matches: 5. CDR1 and CDR2 from the germline V gene are ENHRY and SYGVKD. There are 14 residues in the CDR3. The CDR3 DNA is TGTGCCATCAGTGCCCAGGGGGTAAAAGAGACCCAGTACTTC. This gives the protein CAISAQGVKETQYF.

The chain employs TRBV20-1 and TRBJ1-3, with a weak D call TRBD1 (5 bases). V was pared by 5 bases and J by 4 bases, with 18 bases between. The CDR3 extends over 15 amino acids. In germline, CDR1 is DFQATT, CDR2 SNEGSKA (reference sequence). The CDR3 spells CSAVGPFTEGNTIYF. For the CDR3, the DNA is TGCAGTGCTGTGGGACCCTTCACGGAGGGAAACACCATATATTTT.

The CDR3 loop is CASTAGGPPDTQYF. The CDR3 region has the DNA TGTGCCAGCACTGCGGGGGGGCCCCCAGATACGCAGTATTTT. J is TRBJ2-3 and V is TRBV9; 9 bases line up with TRBD2. With V trimmed by 6 bases and J by 4 bases, 6 bases remained unmatched. The CDR3 is made up of 14 amino acids. Germline-derived CDR1 and CDR2 are SGDLS and YYNGEE. The full variable domain, completed using reference TRBV9 and TRBJ2-3, is DSGVTQTPKHLITATGQRVTLRCSPRSGDLSVYWYQQSLDQGLQFLIQYYNGEERAKGNILERFSAQQFPDLHSELNLSSLELGDSALYFCASTAGGPPDTQYFGPGTRLTVL.

J is TRBJ1-1 and V is TRBV27, with 12 bases lining up with TRBD1. The CDR3 is 17 residues long. V lost 5 bases, J lost 5 bases, and 12 bases stayed unmatched. CDR1 and CDR2 from the germline V gene are MNHEY and SMNVEV (reference sequence). The CDR3 here is CASSNRDRGLGVTEAFF. The CDR3 DNA reads TGTGCCAGCAGTAACCGGGACAGGGGGCTGGGGGTGACTGAAGCTTTCTTT.

Points on this clonotype: One end of the junction does not line up with germline, which may come from a read error. The gene calls are TRBV5-5 and TRBJ2-7; 7 nucleotides align to TRBD1. The CDR3 covers 14 residues. Germline V CDR1 and CDR2: SGHKS, YYEKEE (reference sequence). CDR3 DNA sequence: TGTGTCAGCAGCCTGCAGGGGGAACCGTACGAGCAGTACTTC. Protein sequence: CVSSLQGEPYEQYF.

The V gene is TRBV29-1, the J gene TRBJ2-5, with D maybe TRBD1 (6 bases). The germline CDR1 and CDR2 sequences are SQVTM and ANQGSEA. The CDR3 covers 13 residues. Trimming left V 3 bases short and J 1 base short, with 9 bases between. This chain's CDR3 is CSVDGDTQETQYF. The CDR3 DNA reads TGCAGCGTTGACGGGGACACCCAAGAGACCCAGTACTTC.

This clonotype showed up just a few times. The chain carries TRBV7-9 and TRBJ2-6; D perhaps matches TRBD2 (6 bases). Germline values: CDR1 SEHNR, CDR2 FQNEAQ (reference sequence). CDR3 length: 17 amino acids. V was pared by 5 bases and J by 0 bases, with 14 bases between. CDR3 nucleotide sequence: TGTGCCAGCAGCCAACACCACGGGGGCTCTGGGGCCAACGTCCTGACTTTC. Its translation: CASSQHHGGSGANVLTF.

This clonotype came up many times. V usage is TRBV7-8 and J usage is TRBJ1-1; D is unclear. The CDR3 is made up of 15 amino acids. V shed 0 bases and J shed 1 base, with 9 bases lying between them. Germline CDR1 and CDR2: SGHVS and FQNEAQ. The DNA of the CDR3 is TGTGCCAGCAGCTTAGCGGCTTACCCGAACACTGAAGCTTTCTTT. It specifies CASSLAAYPNTEAFF.

The rearrangement links TRBV7-9 to TRBJ2-1; 8 bases are a match to TRBD2. The CDR3 totals 14 residues. V lost 5 bases and J lost 2; bases outside the gene matches: 2. Per the germline V gene, CDR1 is SEHNR and CDR2 is FQNEAQ (reference sequence). CDR3 bases: TGTGCCAGCAGCGCGGGACTAGCCTACAATGAGCAGTTCTTC. This codes for CASSAGLAYNEQFF.

This clonotype has only a few counts. The J gene is TRBJ2-1, the V gene TRBV5-6; D perhaps matches TRBD2 (5 bases). V lost 0 bases, J lost 3 bases, and 10 bases lay in between. The CDR3 loop spans 15 amino acids. Germline assignment: CDR1 SGHDT and CDR2 YYEEEE. The CDR3: CASSLEVGDYNEQFF. Written as DNA, the CDR3 is TGTGCCAGCAGCTTGGAGGTCGGGGACTACAATGAGCAGTTCTTC.

The CDR3 DNA reads TGCAGCGTTGCGGGAAGGTTCGGAGCTTTCTTT. Its protein is CSVAGRFGAFF. V and J are TRBV29-1 and TRBJ1-1, with D unresolved. CDR1 is SQVTM and CDR2 is ANQGSEA in the germline V gene. The CDR3 spans 11 residues. The V and J ends lost 4 bases and 10 bases respectively, with 13 bases between them.

This clonotype was seen only a few times. The chain has TRBV6-1 and TRBJ1-1; TRBD1 aligns across 7 bases. V shed 8 bases and J 6 bases; nucleotides not matched to a gene: 0. The CDR3 has 10 residues. CDR1 is MNHNS, CDR2 SASEGT, per germline. The CDR3 spells CASQGAEAFF. The DNA of the CDR3 is TGTGCCAGCCAGGGGGCTGAAGCTTTCTTT.

This chain links TRBV4-1 with TRBJ2-3; the match to TRBD2 covers 7 bases. Germline V gene sequence: CDR1 MGHRA, CDR2 YSYEKL. With 1 base clipped from V and 3 bases from J, the junction kept 10 bases outside the gene matches. The CDR3 contains 17 residues. CDR3 sequence (DNA): TGCGCCAGCAGCCAAGGAATAGGACTAGAGGCGACAGATACGCAGTATTTT. It specifies CASSQGIGLEATDTQYF.

There are a few counts of this clonotype. V is TRBV7-9 and J is TRBJ2-2, with 7 bases identical to TRBD1. The CDR3 covers 16 residues. Germline CDR1 reads SEHNR; CDR2 reads FQNEAQ (reference sequence). Germline trimming cut 6 bases from V and 1 base from J; bases unmatched to any gene: 8. The CDR3 nucleotides read TGTGCCAGCAGTCACCCGGGACAGAGGAACACCGGGGAGCTGTTTTTT. It is translated as CASSHPGQRNTGELFF.

The chain couples TRBV4-1 to TRBJ1-1; D is possibly TRBD1 (5 bases). Germline V gene sequence: CDR1 MGHRA, CDR2 YSYEKL. The CDR3 consists of 22 residues. Trimming stripped 0 bases from V and 0 bases from J, with 29 bases between. As DNA, the CDR3 is TGCGCCAGCAGCCAAGAAATCGGGGCTGCCTTGGGGAGCCTTTATTTGAACACTGAAGCTTTCTTT. Encoded protein: CASSQEIGAALGSLYLNTEAFF.

The chain employs TRBV28 and TRBJ2-3; TRBD2 matches 7 bases. Germline lookup yields CDR1 MDHEN and CDR2 SYDVKM. The trim removed 6 bases at V and 0 bases at J, leaving 6 bases unmatched. This CDR3 is built from 15 residues. The CDR3 DNA is TGTGCCAGCAGGGGGGAGGGATATAGCACAGATACGCAGTATTTT. This sequence encodes CASRGEGYSTDTQYF.

The chain carries TRBV20-1 and TRBJ2-3; D ambiguous. The CDR3 is made up of 15 amino acids. V shed 0 bases and J shed 0 bases, with 10 bases lying between them. The germline V gene encodes CDR1 DFQATT and CDR2 SNEGSKA (reference sequence). The DNA of the CDR3 is TGCAGTGCTAGAGATATAGTCGCTAGCACAGATACGCAGTATTTT. As protein: CSARDIVASTDTQYF.

Note on this clonotype: At one end, the junction sequence differs from germline, possibly due to a read error. The J gene is TRBJ2-1, the V gene TRBV20-1, with D possibly TRBD1 on 9 matching bases. The CDR3 covers 16 residues. Germline CDR1 is DFQATT and CDR2 is SNEGSKA (reference sequence). CDR3 in DNA: TGCAGTTCTAGCGATAGCGGGACAGGGTACTACAATGAGCAGTTCTTC. The encoded protein is CSSSDSGTGYYNEQFF.

This clonotype was observed at least ten times. The rearrangement joins TRBV7-8 to TRBJ2-1; 8 bases match TRBD2. The CDR3 contains 15 residues. After removal of 2 bases from V and 7 bases from J, the junction contained 7 bases not matched to a gene. CDR1 is SGHVS, CDR2 FQNEAQ, per germline. For the CDR3, the DNA is TGTGCCAGCAGCTTACCGGGACTAGGTGGGAATGAGCAGTTCTTC. This codes for CASSLPGLGGNEQFF. Combining the CDR3 with reference TRBV7-8 and TRBJ2-1 gives the whole variable domain GAGVSQSPRYKVAKRGQDVALRCDPISGHVSLFWYQQALGQGPEFLTYFQNEAQLDKSGLPSDRFFAERPEGSVSTLKIQRTQQEDSAVYLCASSLPGLGGNEQFFGPGTRLTVL.